This note documents a single TCR beta chain sequence. The antigen remains undetermined. The sample belongs to a study of cytomegalovirus exposure and HLA in healthy donors. About the study: In terms of ancestry, the Caucasian-associated cluster contained roughly 81% of the roughly 400 genotyped donors. Notes on the study in general: In a later analysis, parvovirus B19, influenza, CMV and Epstein-Barr virus appeared linked to several top co-occurrence clusters. One variant, a missense change in DCLRE1C, was linked in a later analysis to TCR beta V- and J-gene trimming.

V shed 2 bases and J 7 bases; nucleotides not matched to a gene: 11. Germline CDR1 and CDR2: LNHDA and SQIVND (reference sequence). The CDR3 sequence is 16 residues long. Primers included in the PCR were 60 Vbeta and 13 Jbeta primers. Original data processing: In a later analysis, tens of millions of unique TCR beta chains included roughly 11 million shared by two or more donors. Libraries were prepared by immunoSEQ multiplex PCR; TCRdb keeps only in-frame clonotypes and omits some of them. From that table come the V and J calls and clone size; the DNA was used to work out D and trimming. The profile shows about 170,000 clones, less than 80% of them singletons.

The V call is TRBV19, the J call TRBJ2-5, with 9 bases fitting TRBD2. Material: PBMCs. The clonotype was recovered from a man between 35 and 55 years old in good health and CMV-seronegative. CDR3 bases: TGTGCCAGTAGTATAAAGGCGGGAGGGTCGGTCGGGACCCAGTACTTC. It translates to CASSIKAGGSVGTQYF.